The entry that follows covers one T cell receptor beta chain sequence. TCR beta CDR3 regions were amplified from RNA transcripts. HTBI primers were used for first-round RT-PCR of the TCR CDR3. In TCRdb, the multiplex PCR reads were re-called with MiXCR into one record per CDR3 protein. The data show 400,000 to 550,000 distinct CDR3 sequences, approximately 24% seen once. These data originate in a study of T cells in Graves' hyperthyroidism and ophthalmopathy. The V segment lost 3 bases and the J segment 0 bases; nucleotides outside the gene matches: 8. The CDR3 is made up of 19 amino acids. The sample taken for sequencing was blood. The clonotype was recovered from a woman aged 25 to 39 with Graves' ophthalmopathy. This chain joins TRBV12-3 or TRBV12-4 and TRBJ2-6; 10 bases line up with TRBD1. The CDR3 loop reads CASSLSGTGASSGANVLTF. Here the CDR3 DNA reads TGTGCCAGCAGTTTGTCCGGGACAGGGGCTTCCTCTGGGGCCAACGTCCTGACTTTC.